These 9 T cell receptor beta chains came from one sample sequenced in a study of graft-versus-host responses after intestinal transplantation (dated by TCRdb to about 2021). The time point label, as the study defines it: cells obtained before transplantation from donor or recipient. The protocol used for the library was the immunoSEQ multiplex PCR assay. TCRdb stores this immuneACCESS table with in-frame sequences only. Part of the clones is absent; in the studies checked, under half of the shortfall reflects unresolved V genes, and no reason is known for the rest. The sample table records some 40,000 clones; 93% of these occur just once. The biggest ten clones account for 20% to 25% of the sample. For these TCRs, the target antigens are not known. The sequences come from unstimulated CD8+ T cells sorted from spleen or lymph node cells, collected before transplant. These receptors all stem from a human donor who was the organ donor for an intestinal transplant.

The CDR3 nucleotides read TGTGCCAGCAGTGCCGGGGCTAATCTCTACGAGCAGTACTTC. Amino acids: CASSAGANLYEQYF. This chain uses TRBV2 with TRBJ2-7; D is possibly TRBD1 or TRBD2 (5 bases each). The CDR3 extends over 14 amino acids. Trimming took 4 bases from V and 3 from J, leaving 13 bases between them. Germline CDR1 SNHLY, CDR2 FYNNEI.

The chain couples TRBV2 to TRBJ1-5; 7 positions match TRBD1. Germline V gene data show CDR1 as SNHLY and CDR2 as FYNNEI. The CDR3 length is 15 residues. Trimming took 6 bases from V and 0 from J; bases not matched to a gene: 5. CDR3 protein: CASRRDSYSNQPQHF. The CDR3 nucleotides are TGTGCCAGCAGAAGGGACAGTTATAGCAATCAGCCCCAGCATTTT. The full variable domain, rest sourced from reference TRBV2 and TRBJ1-5, is EPEVTQTPSHQVTQMGQEVILRCVPISNHLYFYWYRQILGQKVEFLVSFYNNEISEKSEIFDDQFSVERPDGSNFTLKIRSTKLEDSAMYFCASRRDSYSNQPQHFGDGTRLSIL.

The chain is built from TRBV28 and TRBJ2-3; possible D gene TRBD2, 6 bases. CDR3 length: 13 amino acids. With 8 bases removed from V and 3 bases from J, the gap between germline ends came to 12 bases. CDR1 is MDHEN and CDR2 is SYDVKM in the germline V gene. The CDR3: CASSWRETDTQYF. In nucleotides, the CDR3 is TGTGCCAGCTCTTGGAGGGAGACAGATACGCAGTATTTT.

V is TRBV6-5 and J is TRBJ2-7; D gene uncertain. The CDR3 runs to 13 residues. The germline V gene has CDR1 MNHEY and CDR2 SVGAGI. V lost 1 base and J lost 3, with 7 bases in between. The CDR3 DNA follows: TGTGCCAGCAGTTACTACGACGGCTACGAGCAGTACTTC. Translation gives CASSYYDGYEQYF.

The chain uses TRBV4-3 and TRBJ2-7; no reliable D call. The V and J ends lost 3 bases and 1 base respectively, with 7 bases between them. The CDR3 contains 13 residues. From germline, CDR1 is LGHNA and CDR2 YSLEER. The CDR3 DNA follows: TGCGCCAGCAGCCAGGAACCTTCCTACGAGCAGTACTTC. This encodes CASSQEPSYEQYF.

A word on this clone: This same CDR3 is encoded by further DNA sequences in the sample. In DNA, the CDR3 is TGCGCCAGCAGCTTCCAGGACAGGGGGCGGGGGTATGGCTACACCTTC. It encodes CASSFQDRGRGYGYTF. This chain connects TRBV5-1 to TRBJ1-2, with 11 bases aligning to TRBD1. Germline V gene data show CDR1 as SGHRS and CDR2 as YFSETQ. The CDR3 length is 16 residues. V shed 2 bases and J 5 bases; nucleotides not matched to a gene: 8.

The chain combines TRBV10-1 with TRBJ2-7; D remains ambiguous. The V end was cut by 3 bases, the J end by 1 base, with 10 bases between. Germline lookup yields CDR1 WNHNN and CDR2 SYGVQD (reference sequence). The length of the CDR3 is 14 residues. The CDR3 bases are TGCGCCAGCAGTGAAAGGGAACCTTCCTACGAGCAGTACTTC. This gives the protein CASSEREPSYEQYF.

The chain joins TRBV5-4 to TRBJ2-1; D tentatively reads TRBD1 or TRBD2 (5 bases each). Germline CDR1 reads SGHNT; CDR2 reads YYREEE (reference sequence). CDR3 size: 16 residues. The V gene lost 6 bases and the J gene lost 4 bases, with 20 bases spanning the gap. DNA of the CDR3: TGTGCCAGCACCCCGGGGAGAGGGGCGTCATACAATGAGCAGTTCTTC. Its translation: CASTPGRGASYNEQFF.

V usage is TRBV28 and J usage is TRBJ2-1; 15 nucleotides line up with TRBD2. CDR1 MDHEN and CDR2 SYDVKM come from the germline V gene. V dropped 6 bases and J dropped 5; count of bases not matched to a gene: 20. The CDR3 totals 21 residues. CDR3 amino acids: CASSLTWTSGREMEGDNEQFF. The CDR3, as DNA: TGTGCCAGCAGCCTAACCTGGACTAGCGGGAGGGAGATGGAGGGTGACAATGAGCAGTTCTTC.